Listed here are 26 T cell receptor beta chains from one sample, sequenced in a study of blood T cell repertoires in COVID-19. Some clones are missing from TCRdb's copy, which holds only in-frame ones; the method was immunoSEQ multiplex PCR. The sample consists of 45,000 to 55,000 clones, around 78% of them appearing once. The sequencing input was peripheral blood. The receptor source for this set is a human donor in a cohort sampled during active COVID-19.

V gene TRBV15 combines with J gene TRBJ2-3; 8 bases are shared with TRBD2. Germline V gene sequence: CDR1 LNHNV, CDR2 YYDKDF (reference sequence). V shed 0 bases, J shed 0 bases, and the junction held 5 bases outside the gene matches. The CDR3 has 17 residues. CDR3 amino acids: CATSREVTSGSTDTQYF. The CDR3 DNA reads as TGTGCCACCAGCAGAGAAGTTACTAGCGGCAGCACAGATACGCAGTATTTT.

The CDR3 DNA sequence: TGCGCCAGCAGCCAAGATGAGGGCGGGGGCACAGATACGCAGTATTTT. Its protein product is CASSQDEGGGTDTQYF. The chain uses TRBV4-3 and TRBJ2-3; possible D gene TRBD2, 6 bases. Germline assignment: CDR1 LGHNA and CDR2 YSLEER. CDR3 length equals 16 residues. V was clipped by 0 bases and J by 1 base, with 11 bases between them.

This clone was recorded only once. This rearrangement joins TRBV4-1 to TRBJ1-4; 8 nucleotides match TRBD1. This CDR3 is built from 14 residues. Germline assignment: CDR1 MGHRA and CDR2 YSYEKL. With 8 bases clipped from V and 8 bases from J, the junction kept 10 bases outside the gene matches. The chain's CDR3 is CASQGAEGHEKLFF. The DNA of the CDR3 is TGCGCCAGCCAGGGGGCGGAAGGCCACGAAAAACTGTTTTTT.

The J gene is TRBJ1-2, the V gene TRBV3-1 (or the pseudogene TRBV3-2), with 7 nucleotides matching TRBD1. Germline V gene data show CDR1 as LGHDT and CDR2 as YNNKEL (reference sequence). With 1 base clipped from V and 5 bases from J, the junction kept 4 bases outside the gene matches. The CDR3 extends over 14 amino acids. As DNA, the CDR3 is TGTGCCAGCAGCCAAGCATGGACAGGATATGGCTACACCTTC. Translated, it gives CASSQAWTGYGYTF.

The chain has TRBV19 and TRBJ1-1; D is perhaps TRBD1 (6 bases). Germline-derived CDR1 and CDR2 are LNHDA and SQIVND (reference sequence). The CDR3 spans 13 residues. V lost 8 bases and J lost 1, with 11 bases in between. The CDR3 DNA follows: TGTGCCAGTCGCCAGACAGGGAACACTGAAGCTTTCTTT. This translates into CASRQTGNTEAFF.

This clone was observed a single time. CDR3 protein: CASTPDRLISGNTIYF. The DNA for the CDR3 is TGTGCCAGTACCCCGGACAGATTGATCTCTGGAAACACCATATATTTT. The chain recombines TRBV19 with TRBJ1-3, with a tentative D call TRBD1 (6 bases). Per the germline V gene, CDR1 is LNHDA and CDR2 is SQIVND (reference sequence). The CDR3 is made up of 16 amino acids. Trimming removed 7 bases from V and 0 bases from J, with 16 bases in between.

The genes are TRBV4-1 and TRBJ1-5, with 8 bases aligning to TRBD1. From germline, CDR1 is MGHRA and CDR2 YSYEKL. The V gene end was trimmed by 4 bases and the J gene end by 7 bases; junction bases not matched to a gene: 9. There are 15 residues in the CDR3. In DNA form, the CDR3 reads TGCGCCAGCAGCCGAGACTTACAGGGGGGCCAGCCCCAGCATTTT. It codes for CASSRDLQGGQPQHF.

This clone appeared once. The genes are TRBV7-2 and TRBJ1-4, with D perhaps TRBD1 (5 bases). V was clipped by 5 bases and J by 7 bases, with 17 bases between them. Per the germline V gene, CDR1 is SGHTA and CDR2 is FQGNSA. This CDR3 is built from 15 residues. CDR3 residues: CASSPPNSGGEKLFF. The CDR3 DNA sequence: TGTGCCAGCAGCCCCCCAAACTCGGGGGGTGAAAAACTGTTTTTT.

This chain connects TRBV7-6 to TRBJ2-5, with D perhaps matching TRBD2 (6 bases). CDR3 length equals 14 residues. Between the trimmed V and J ends, which lost 0 bases and 5 bases, there was a span of 10 bases. Per the germline V gene, CDR1 is SGHVS and CDR2 is FNYEAQ. The CDR3 sequence is CASSLATSFETQYF. In nucleotides, the CDR3 is TGTGCCAGCAGCTTAGCGACTAGTTTTGAGACCCAGTACTTC.

CDR3 residues: CASSKRDNQETQYF. Written as DNA, the CDR3 is TGTGCCAGCAGCAAGCGGGACAACCAAGAGACCCAGTACTTC. This rearrangement joins TRBV9 to TRBJ2-5; D may be TRBD2 (7 bases). CDR3 length: 14 amino acids. The V gene lost 4 bases and the J gene lost 0 bases, with 10 bases spanning the gap. Germline values: CDR1 SGDLS, CDR2 YYNGEE.

A single count supports this clone. The chain is built from TRBV28 and TRBJ1-2, with TRBD1 as a possible D gene (6 bases). Germline V gives CDR1 MDHEN, CDR2 SYDVKM. Deletions cut 8 bases from V and 2 bases from J, with 12 bases between. CDR3 size: 13 residues. The CDR3 DNA follows: TGTGCCAGCTCCCAGGGGATGAACTATGGCTACACCTTC. Translating it yields CASSQGMNYGYTF.

The CDR3 sequence: CASSPAGGTEAFF. As DNA, the CDR3 is TGTGCCAGCAGCCCGGCGGGTGGCACTGAAGCTTTCTTT. The V gene is TRBV7-9, the J gene TRBJ1-1; D unclear. The CDR3 totals 13 residues. The germline V gene has CDR1 SEHNR and CDR2 FQNEAQ (reference sequence). V shed 5 bases and J shed 4 bases, with 11 bases lying between them.

The rearrangement joins TRBV28 to TRBJ1-5, with a possible D match to TRBD1 (5 bases). Germline CDR1 reads MDHEN; CDR2 reads SYDVKM. With 5 bases removed from V and 7 bases from J, the gap between germline ends came to 21 bases. This CDR3 is built from 16 residues. As DNA, the CDR3 is TGTGCCAGCAGTCCACACATGGACAAGGCGAACCAGCCCCAGCATTTT. Amino acid sequence: CASSPHMDKANQPQHF.

This clone was found once. The chain links TRBV7-9 to TRBJ2-5; weak D call: TRBD1 (6 bases). This CDR3 comprises 15 residues. CDR1 SEHNR and CDR2 FQNEAQ come from the germline V gene (reference sequence). The V end was cut by 3 bases, the J end by 3 bases, with 14 bases between. The CDR3 nucleotides read TGTGCCAGCAGCTTTCTTCAAGAGGGGGAAGAGACCCAGTACTTC. This encodes CASSFLQEGEETQYF.

The chain employs TRBV11-1 and TRBJ2-2, with 10 nucleotides matching TRBD1. The CDR3 is 16 residues long. Losses at the gene ends were 4 bases for V and 7 bases for J; bases not matched to a gene: 9. CDR1 is SGHAT, CDR2 FQDESV, per germline (reference sequence). The CDR3 loop reads CASSWPGQGYGGELFF. Here the CDR3 DNA reads TGTGCCAGCAGCTGGCCGGGACAGGGGTACGGCGGGGAGCTGTTTTTT.

The chain combines TRBV5-1 with TRBJ2-5, with a weak D call TRBD1 (6 bases). The V gene lost 4 bases and the J gene lost 5 bases, with 12 bases spanning the gap. Germline values: CDR1 SGHRS, CDR2 YFSETQ. The CDR3 consists of 13 residues. This CDR3 reads CASSQGGSETQYF. The DNA of the CDR3 is TGCGCCAGCAGCCAAGGGGGTTCGGAGACCCAGTACTTC.

This chain connects TRBV6-2 or TRBV6-3 to TRBJ1-1, with a possible D match to TRBD1 (5 bases). This CDR3 is built from 12 residues. In germline, CDR1 is MNHEY, CDR2 SVGEGT. Trimming shortened V by 8 bases and J by 4 bases, and 11 bases separated the two germline ends. In DNA, the CDR3 is TGTGCCAGCGGTTCCGGGGGCACTGAAGCTTTCTTT. Encoded protein: CASGSGGTEAFF.

J is TRBJ1-1 and V is TRBV27; a possible D gene is TRBD1 (6 bases). From germline, CDR1 is MNHEY and CDR2 SMNVEV (reference sequence). This CDR3 has 14 residues. V was clipped by 5 bases and J by 6 bases, with 16 bases between them. DNA of the CDR3: TGTGCCAGCAGTCTTACCCGACAGGCCCCTGAAGCTTTCTTT. Its protein is CASSLTRQAPEAFF.

This clone has just one count. In DNA form, the CDR3 reads TGTGCCAGCAGTACGGCCGGGACAGTTAGTAGGGAGACCCAGTACTTC. Translation: CASSTAGTVSRETQYF. V usage is TRBV28 and J usage is TRBJ2-5; 7 bases are a match to TRBD1. The V gene end was trimmed by 5 bases and the J gene end by 5 bases; junction bases not matched to a gene: 14. Germline V CDR1 and CDR2: MDHEN, SYDVKM. There are 16 residues in the CDR3.

The chain links TRBV24-1 to TRBJ2-3, with 7 bases identical to TRBD2. Per germline, CDR1 KGHDR and CDR2 SFDVKD. J gave up 1 base and V 4 bases, and 7 bases lay outside the gene matches. The CDR3 length is 16 residues. CDR3 nucleotides: TGTGCCACCAGTGACAGAGGACTAGGGGGCACAGATACGCAGTATTTT. It specifies CATSDRGLGGTDTQYF.

The chain has TRBV5-4 and TRBJ2-3; 10 bases are a match to TRBD1. Germline CDR1 and CDR2: SGHNT and YYREEE (reference sequence). The V segment lost 2 bases and the J segment 2 bases; nucleotides outside the gene matches: 5. The CDR3 sequence is 16 residues long. In DNA, the CDR3 is TGTGCCAGCAGCTTACCCGGGACAGGGGACACAGATACGCAGTATTTT. It specifies CASSLPGTGDTDTQYF.

The chain uses TRBV6-5 and TRBJ2-3; 14 positions agree with TRBD2. This CDR3 is 16 amino acids long. V was pared by 4 bases and J by 4 bases, with 4 bases of the junction left unmatched. Per germline, CDR1 MNHEY and CDR2 SVGAGI. The CDR3 sequence: CASSSRLAGGPDTQYF. The CDR3, as DNA: TGTGCCAGCAGTTCTCGACTAGCGGGGGGGCCAGATACGCAGTATTTT.

This clone was found many times. The chain uses TRBV5-1 and TRBJ1-2; perhaps TRBD1 as D (6 bases). With 0 bases removed from V and 6 bases from J, the gap between germline ends came to 9 bases. This CDR3 spans 13 amino acids. The germline gives CDR1 SGHRS, CDR2 YFSETQ. The CDR3 sequence is CASSLGGPDGYTF. Here the CDR3 DNA reads TGCGCCAGCAGCTTGGGGGGGCCCGATGGCTACACCTTC.

This sequence joins TRBV5-4 and TRBJ2-1, with a weak D call TRBD2 (6 bases). V lost 2 bases, J lost 9 bases, and 12 bases lay in between. Per the germline V gene, CDR1 is SGHNT and CDR2 is YYREEE (reference sequence). This CDR3 spans 13 amino acids. The CDR3 spells CASSLVQEGEQFF. Here the CDR3 DNA reads TGTGCCAGCAGCTTAGTACAGGAGGGTGAGCAGTTCTTC. Full variable domain (remainder filled in from reference TRBV5-4 and TRBJ2-1): ETGVTQSPTHLIKTRGQQVTLRCSSQSGHNTVSWYQQALGQGPQFIFQYYREEENGRGNFPPRFSGLQFPNYSSELNVNALELDDSALYLCASSLVQEGEQFFGPGTRLTVL.

The chain employs TRBV5-1 and TRBJ1-6; D remains unclear. The length of the CDR3 is 15 residues. V shed 4 bases and J shed 5 bases, with 13 bases lying between them. CDR1 SGHRS and CDR2 YFSETQ come from the germline V gene. CDR3 region: CASSPGVRHNSPLHF. Here the CDR3 DNA reads TGCGCCAGCAGCCCCGGGGTACGCCATAATTCACCCCTCCACTTT.

V usage is TRBV6-5 and J usage is TRBJ2-7; D remains unclear. CDR1 is MNHEY, CDR2 SVGAGI, per germline. Between the trimmed V and J ends, which lost 6 bases and 0 bases, there was a span of 12 bases. The CDR3 is 14 residues long. CDR3 loop: CASRFQISSYEQYF. The CDR3, as DNA: TGTGCCAGCAGATTCCAGATAAGCTCCTACGAGCAGTACTTC.